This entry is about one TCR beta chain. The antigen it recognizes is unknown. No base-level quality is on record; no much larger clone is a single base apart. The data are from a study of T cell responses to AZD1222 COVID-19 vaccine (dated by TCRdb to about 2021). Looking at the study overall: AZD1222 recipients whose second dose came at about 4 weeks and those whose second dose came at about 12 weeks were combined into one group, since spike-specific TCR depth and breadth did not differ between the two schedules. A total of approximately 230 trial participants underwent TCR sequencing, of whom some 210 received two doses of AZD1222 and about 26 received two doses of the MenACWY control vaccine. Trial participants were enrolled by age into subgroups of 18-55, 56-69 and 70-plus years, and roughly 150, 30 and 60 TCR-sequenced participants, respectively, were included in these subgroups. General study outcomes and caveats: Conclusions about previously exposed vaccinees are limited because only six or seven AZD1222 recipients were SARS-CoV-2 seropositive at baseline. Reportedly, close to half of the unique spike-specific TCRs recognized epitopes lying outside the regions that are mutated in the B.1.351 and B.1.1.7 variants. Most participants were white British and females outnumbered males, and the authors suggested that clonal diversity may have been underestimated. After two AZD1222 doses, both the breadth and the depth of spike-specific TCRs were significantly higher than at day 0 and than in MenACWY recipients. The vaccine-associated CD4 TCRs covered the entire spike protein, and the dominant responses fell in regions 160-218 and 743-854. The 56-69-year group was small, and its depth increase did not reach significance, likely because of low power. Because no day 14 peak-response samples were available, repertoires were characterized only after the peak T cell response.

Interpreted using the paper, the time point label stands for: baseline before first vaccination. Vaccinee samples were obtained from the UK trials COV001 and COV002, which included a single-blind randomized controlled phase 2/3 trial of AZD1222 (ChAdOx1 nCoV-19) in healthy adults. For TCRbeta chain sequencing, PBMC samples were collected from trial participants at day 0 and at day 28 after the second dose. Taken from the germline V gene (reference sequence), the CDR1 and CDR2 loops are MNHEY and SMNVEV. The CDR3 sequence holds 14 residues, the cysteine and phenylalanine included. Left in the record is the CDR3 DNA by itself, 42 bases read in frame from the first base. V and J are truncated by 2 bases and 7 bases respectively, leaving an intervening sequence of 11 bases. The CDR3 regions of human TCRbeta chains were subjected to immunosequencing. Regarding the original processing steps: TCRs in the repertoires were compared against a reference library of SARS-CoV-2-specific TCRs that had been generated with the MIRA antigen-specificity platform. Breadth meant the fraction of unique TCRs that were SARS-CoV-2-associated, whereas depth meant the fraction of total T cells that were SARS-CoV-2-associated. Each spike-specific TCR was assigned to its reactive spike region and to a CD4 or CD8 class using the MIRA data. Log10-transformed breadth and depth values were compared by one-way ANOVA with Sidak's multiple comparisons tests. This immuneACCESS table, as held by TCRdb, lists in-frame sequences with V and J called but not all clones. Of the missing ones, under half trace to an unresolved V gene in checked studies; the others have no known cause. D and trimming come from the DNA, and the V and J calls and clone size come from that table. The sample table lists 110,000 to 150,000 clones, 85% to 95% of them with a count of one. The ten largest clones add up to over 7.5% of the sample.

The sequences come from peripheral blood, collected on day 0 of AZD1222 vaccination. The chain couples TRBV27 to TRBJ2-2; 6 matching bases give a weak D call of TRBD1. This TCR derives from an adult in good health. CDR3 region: CASSLGARGGELFF. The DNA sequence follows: TGTGCCAGCAGTTTAGGTGCCAGGGGCGGGGAGCTGTTTTTT.